The clone carrying this T cell receptor beta chain was found a few times. Its antigen is still unknown. Fewer than 1.2 x 10^5 naive or memory CD4+ cells were cultured with CEF peptides for roughly eleven days. The data derive from a study of CD4 T cells in relation to SARS-CoV-2 and coronaviruses. Study context: After nine to eleven days of antigen culture, PBMC TCR beta CDR3s were sequenced.

Repertoires were generated with immunoSEQ multiplex PCR, while TCRdb's copy carries only in-frame clones and drops some. The sample carries about 31,000 clones, under 80% recorded once. Findings and limits, study-wide: No donor gave both pre-pandemic and post-infection samples.

CDR3 length: 12 amino acids. Deletions cut 5 bases from V and 4 bases from J, with 9 bases between. The specimen was memory CD4+ T cells from PBMCs, cultured in vitro. This TCR derives from an adult with COVID-19. The V gene is TRBV12-3 or TRBV12-4, the J gene TRBJ2-7; D possibly corresponds to TRBD2 (5 bases). The CDR3 is CASSPDSYEQYF. The CDR3 bases are TGTGCCAGCAGTCCGGACTCTTACGAGCAGTACTTC.